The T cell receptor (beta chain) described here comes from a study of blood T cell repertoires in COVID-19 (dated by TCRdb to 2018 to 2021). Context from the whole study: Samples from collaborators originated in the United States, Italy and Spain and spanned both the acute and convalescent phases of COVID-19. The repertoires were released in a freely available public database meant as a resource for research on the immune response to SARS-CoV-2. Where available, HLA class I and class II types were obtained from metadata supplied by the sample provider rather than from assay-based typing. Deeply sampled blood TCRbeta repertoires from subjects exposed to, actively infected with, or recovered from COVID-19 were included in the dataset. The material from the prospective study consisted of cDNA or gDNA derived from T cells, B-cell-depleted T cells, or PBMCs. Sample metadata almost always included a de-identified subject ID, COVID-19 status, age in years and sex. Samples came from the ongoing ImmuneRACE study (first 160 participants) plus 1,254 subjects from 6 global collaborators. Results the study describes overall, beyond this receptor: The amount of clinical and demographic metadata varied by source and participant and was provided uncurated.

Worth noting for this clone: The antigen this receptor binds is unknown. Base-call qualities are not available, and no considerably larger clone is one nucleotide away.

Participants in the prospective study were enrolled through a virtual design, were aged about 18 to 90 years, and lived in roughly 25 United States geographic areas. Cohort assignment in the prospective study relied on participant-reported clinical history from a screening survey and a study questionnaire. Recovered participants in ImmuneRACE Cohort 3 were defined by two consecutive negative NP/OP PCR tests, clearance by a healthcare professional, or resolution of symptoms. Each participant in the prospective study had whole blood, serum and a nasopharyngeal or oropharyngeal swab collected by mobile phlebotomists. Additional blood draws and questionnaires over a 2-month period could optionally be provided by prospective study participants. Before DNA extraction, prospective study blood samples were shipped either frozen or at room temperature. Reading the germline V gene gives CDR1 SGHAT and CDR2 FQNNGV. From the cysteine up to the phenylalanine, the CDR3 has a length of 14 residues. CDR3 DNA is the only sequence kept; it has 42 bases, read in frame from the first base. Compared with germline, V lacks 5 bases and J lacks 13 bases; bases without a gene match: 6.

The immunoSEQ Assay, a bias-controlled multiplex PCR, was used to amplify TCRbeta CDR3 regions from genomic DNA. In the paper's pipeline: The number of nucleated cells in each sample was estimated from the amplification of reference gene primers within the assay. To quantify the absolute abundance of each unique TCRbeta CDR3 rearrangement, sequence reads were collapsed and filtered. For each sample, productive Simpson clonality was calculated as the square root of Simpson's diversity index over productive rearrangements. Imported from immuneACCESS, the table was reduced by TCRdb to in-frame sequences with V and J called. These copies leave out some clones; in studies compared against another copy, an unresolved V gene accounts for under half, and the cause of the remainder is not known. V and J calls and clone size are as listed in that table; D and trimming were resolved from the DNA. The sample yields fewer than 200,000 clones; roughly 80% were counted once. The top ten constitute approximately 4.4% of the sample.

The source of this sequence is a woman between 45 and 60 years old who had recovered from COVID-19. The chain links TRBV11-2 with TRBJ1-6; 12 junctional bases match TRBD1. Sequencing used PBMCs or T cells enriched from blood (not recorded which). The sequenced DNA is TGTGCCAGCAGCGAGGGACAGGGGGCTGTTCCCCTCCACTTT. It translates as CASSEGQGAVPLHF.